This T cell receptor (beta chain) was captured by sequencing in a study of cytomegalovirus exposure and HLA in healthy donors. Study-level background: Across almost 400 genotyped donors, 65% to 90% landed in the Caucasian-associated ancestry cluster.

Overall study findings and caveats: Previously analyzed data showed that most TCR beta V segments were productive at a frequency of about 87% or about 30%. Reports indicated that the classifier achieved high specificity and sensitivity in diagnosing cytomegalovirus status. Sequencing depth roughly uniform across donors was assumed in presence/absence analyses.

CDR1 is MNHNY and CDR2 is SVGAGI in the germline V gene (reference sequence). This CDR3 region has 15 residues. The junction had 7 bases not matched to a gene; V was cut back by 7 bases and J by 2 bases. Remarks on this clone: The antigen is not known.

The PCR contained 60 Vbeta and 13 Jbeta primers. The data were produced by immunoSEQ multiplex PCR, yet TCRdb's version contains in-frame clones alone and is incomplete. The table shows more than 150,000 clones, with around 80% occurring only once. The V gene is TRBV6-6, the J gene TRBJ2-3, with 9 bases that match TRBD2. The TCR was taken from a woman aged 45 to 65 in good health and CMV-seropositive. The specimen sequenced was PBMCs. CDR3 sequence reads: CASIERGVTTDTQYF. For the CDR3, the DNA is TGTGCCAGCATTGAGCGGGGGGTTACCACAGATACGCAGTATTTT.